A single sample is the source of the 6 T cell receptor beta chains below, sequenced in a study of Ad26.COV2.S vaccination and SARS-CoV-2 variants. Method: immunoSEQ multiplex PCR; TCRdb's copy keeps in-frame clones and lacks some. The table records 300,000 to 350,000 clones, 75% to 90% of them present only once. Stated treatment: about 20 received Ad26.COV2.S at low or high dose, single or two shots; roughly 5 received placebo; per-sample allocation not given. Specimen acquisition occurred on day 63 following the initial vaccine or placebo injection. Sequenced here: peripheral blood, sampled in a trial of Ad26.COV2.S vaccine versus placebo. The receptors were sampled from a person between 18 and 60 years old who received the Ad26.COV2.S COVID-19 vaccine or a placebo.

This clone was seen a single time. Sequence at one end of the junction differs from germline and may be a read error. The V gene is TRBV12-3 or TRBV12-4, the J gene TRBJ2-1; weak D call: TRBD1 (6 bases). This CDR3 contains 12 residues. The CDR3 is CGVGGTYNEQFF. CDR3 sequence (DNA): TGCGGGGTTGGGGGCACCTACAATGAGCAGTTCTTC.

This sequence joins TRBV6-6 and TRBJ1-1, with a possible D match to TRBD1 (6 bases). CDR1 and CDR2 (germline): MNHNY, SVGAGI (reference sequence). The CDR3 is 14 amino acids. Trimming pared 6 bases from V and 0 bases from J, leaving 11 bases between. Here the CDR3 DNA reads TGTGCCAGCAGGGGGGCACGGTTGAACACTGAAGCTTTCTTT. Amino acid sequence: CASRGARLNTEAFF.

The V call is TRBV28, the J call TRBJ2-3, with D perhaps TRBD2 (6 bases). V lost 6 bases and J 6 bases, leaving 16 bases between the germline ends. CDR3 length: 14 residues. CDR1 and CDR2 (germline): MDHEN, SYDVKM. The DNA of the CDR3 is TGTGCCAGCAGCCCTGTCTGGGGGGTCGATACGCAGTATTTT. Protein sequence: CASSPVWGVDTQYF.

This chain connects TRBV18 to TRBJ1-2, with 8 nucleotides matching TRBD1. This CDR3 spans 15 amino acids. The germline V gene has CDR1 KGHSH and CDR2 LQKENI. J gave up 3 bases and V 2 bases, and 5 bases lay outside the gene matches. The chain's CDR3 is CASSPTTGADYGYTF. The CDR3 DNA reads as TGTGCCAGCTCACCAACGACAGGGGCCGACTATGGCTACACCTTC.

This clone was seen a handful of times. The chain has TRBV7-9 and TRBJ1-1; D gene ambiguous. With 2 bases removed from V and 4 bases from J, the gap between germline ends came to 11 bases. This CDR3 has 14 residues. Germline assignment: CDR1 SEHNR and CDR2 FQNEAQ (reference sequence). The CDR3 reads CASSLFGEGTEAFF. The CDR3 nucleotides read TGTGCCAGCAGCTTATTTGGGGAAGGCACTGAAGCTTTCTTT.

The chain couples TRBV6-2 or TRBV6-3 to TRBJ2-4; D possibly corresponds to TRBD1 (6 bases). Trimming pared 4 bases from V and 0 bases from J, leaving 10 bases between. CDR3 size: 15 residues. Germline CDR1 and CDR2: MNHEY and SVGEGT. CDR3 nucleotides: TGTGCCAGCAGTTTCGACAGGTTAGCCAAAAACATTCAGTACTTC. Translated, it gives CASSFDRLAKNIQYF.